This T cell receptor (beta chain) was profiled in a study of cytomegalovirus exposure and HLA in healthy donors. Study-wide results and limits: In vitro work confirmed that a few CMV-associated chains recognize CMV antigens. Among immune exposure information, only CMV serostatus was available. Earlier results showed most TCR beta V segments being productive about 90% or about 30% of the time. In a later analysis, most CMV-associated TCR beta chains appeared HLA-restricted.

About this clone: The antigen remains undetermined.

CDR1 MNHEY and CDR2 SMNVEV come from the germline V gene (reference sequence). The CDR3 is 13 amino acids. The germline V and J ends were trimmed by 7 bases and 0 bases, with 7 bases remaining between them. In the PCR, 60 Vbeta and 13 Jbeta primers were used. This table comes from immunoSEQ multiplex PCR, and its TCRdb copy is limited to in-frame clones, with some not included. The sample lists about 160,000 clones; roughly 80% were seen once. The J gene is TRBJ1-3, the V gene TRBV27; the D is unclear. The sequence came from a woman aged 50 to 65 in good health and CMV-seronegative. The material sequenced was PBMCs. In DNA form, the CDR3 reads TGTGCCAGCATCCCTAACTCTGGAAACACCATATATTTT. Translated, it gives CASIPNSGNTIYF.